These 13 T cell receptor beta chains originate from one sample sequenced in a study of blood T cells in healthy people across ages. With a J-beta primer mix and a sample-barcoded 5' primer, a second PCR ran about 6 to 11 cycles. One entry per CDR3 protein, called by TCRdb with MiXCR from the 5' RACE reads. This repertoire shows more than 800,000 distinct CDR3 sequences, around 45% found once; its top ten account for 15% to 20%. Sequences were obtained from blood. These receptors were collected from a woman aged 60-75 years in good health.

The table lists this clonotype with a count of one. CDR3 loop: CASSQDLLAGYSSTDTQYF. CDR3 sequence (DNA): TGTGCCAGCAGCCAAGATTTACTAGCGGGATATTCTAGCACAGATACGCAGTATTTT. This chain links TRBV3-1 with TRBJ2-3; 10 positions match TRBD2. V lost 0 bases and J lost 0; bases outside the gene matches: 9. This CDR3 region has 19 residues. The germline V gene has CDR1 LGHDT and CDR2 YNNKEL (reference sequence).

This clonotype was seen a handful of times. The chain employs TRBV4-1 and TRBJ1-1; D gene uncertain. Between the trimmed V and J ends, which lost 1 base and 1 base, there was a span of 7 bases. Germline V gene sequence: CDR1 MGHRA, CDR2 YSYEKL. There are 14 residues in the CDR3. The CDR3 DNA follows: TGCGCCAGCAGCCAAGTGGCAGGGAACACTGAAGCTTTCTTT. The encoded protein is CASSQVAGNTEAFF.

Here the CDR3 DNA reads TGTGCCAGCAGCTTGAATTACAGGGGGACAGATACGCAGTATTTT. Amino acids: CASSLNYRGTDTQYF. The chain employs TRBV5-6 and TRBJ2-3; 8 nucleotides line up with TRBD1. V was clipped by 1 base and J by 3 bases; unmatched bases: 4. Germline CDR1 and CDR2: SGHDT and YYEEEE. CDR3 length: 15 amino acids.

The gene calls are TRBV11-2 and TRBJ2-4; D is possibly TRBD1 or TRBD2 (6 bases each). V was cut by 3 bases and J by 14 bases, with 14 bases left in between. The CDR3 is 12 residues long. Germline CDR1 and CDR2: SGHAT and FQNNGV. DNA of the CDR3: TGTGCCAGCAGCTTGACTAGGCAGGGGAAGTACTTC. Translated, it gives CASSLTRQGKYF.

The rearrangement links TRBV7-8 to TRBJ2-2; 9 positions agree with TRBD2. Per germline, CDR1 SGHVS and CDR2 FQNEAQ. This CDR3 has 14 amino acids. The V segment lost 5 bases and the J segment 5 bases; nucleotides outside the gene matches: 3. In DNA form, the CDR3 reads TGTGCCAGCAGCGGGCGGGAGGGGACCGGGGAGCTGTTTTTT. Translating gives CASSGREGTGELFF. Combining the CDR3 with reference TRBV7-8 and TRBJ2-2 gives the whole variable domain GAGVSQSPRYKVAKRGQDVALRCDPISGHVSLFWYQQALGQGPEFLTYFQNEAQLDKSGLPSDRFFAERPEGSVSTLKIQRTQQEDSAVYLCASSGREGTGELFFGEGSRLTVL.

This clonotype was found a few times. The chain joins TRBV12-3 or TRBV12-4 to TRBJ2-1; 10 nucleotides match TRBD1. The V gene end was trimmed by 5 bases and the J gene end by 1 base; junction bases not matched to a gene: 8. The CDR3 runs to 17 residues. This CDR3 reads CASSPGTGARSYNEQFF. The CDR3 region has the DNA TGTGCCAGCAGTCCGGGGACAGGGGCAAGATCCTACAATGAGCAGTTCTTC.

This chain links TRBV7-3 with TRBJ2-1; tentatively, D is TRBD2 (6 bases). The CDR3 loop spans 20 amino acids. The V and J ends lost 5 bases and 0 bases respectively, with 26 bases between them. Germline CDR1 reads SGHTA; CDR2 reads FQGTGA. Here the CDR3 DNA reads TGTGCCAGCAGCCCGTTAAGTGGAATGGGGGGTTTAAGCTCCTACAATGAGCAGTTCTTC. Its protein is CASSPLSGMGGLSSYNEQFF.

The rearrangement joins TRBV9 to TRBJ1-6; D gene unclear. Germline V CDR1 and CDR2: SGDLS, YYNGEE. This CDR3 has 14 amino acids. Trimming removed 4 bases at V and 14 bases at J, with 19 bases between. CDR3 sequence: CASSMGGTGEALHF. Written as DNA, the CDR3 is TGTGCCAGCAGCATGGGCGGCACCGGGGAAGCCCTCCACTTT.

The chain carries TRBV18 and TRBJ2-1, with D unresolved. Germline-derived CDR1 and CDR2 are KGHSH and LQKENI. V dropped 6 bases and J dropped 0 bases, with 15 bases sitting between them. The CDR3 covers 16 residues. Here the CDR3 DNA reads TGTGCCAGCTCCCCTAGAGGATCACTCTCCTACAATGAGCAGTTCTTC. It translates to CASSPRGSLSYNEQFF.

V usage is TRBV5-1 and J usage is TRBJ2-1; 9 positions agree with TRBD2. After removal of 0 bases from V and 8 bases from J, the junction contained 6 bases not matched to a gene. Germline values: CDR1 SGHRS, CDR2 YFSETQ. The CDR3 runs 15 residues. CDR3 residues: CASSLGSGSGDEQFF. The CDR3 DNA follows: TGCGCCAGCAGCTTGGGTAGCGGGAGTGGAGATGAGCAGTTCTTC.

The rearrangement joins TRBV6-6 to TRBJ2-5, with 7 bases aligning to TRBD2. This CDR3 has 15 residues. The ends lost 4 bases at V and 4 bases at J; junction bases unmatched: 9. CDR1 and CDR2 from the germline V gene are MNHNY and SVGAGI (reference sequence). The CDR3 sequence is CASSFGLERGETQYF. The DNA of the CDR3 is TGTGCCAGCAGTTTTGGACTAGAAAGGGGAGAGACCCAGTACTTC.

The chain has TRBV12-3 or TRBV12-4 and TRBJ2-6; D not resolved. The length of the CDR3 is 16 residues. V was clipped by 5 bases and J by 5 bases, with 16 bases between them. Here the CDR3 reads CASSPDDIFWANVLTF. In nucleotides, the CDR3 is TGTGCCAGCAGTCCGGATGACATCTTTTGGGCCAACGTCCTGACTTTC.

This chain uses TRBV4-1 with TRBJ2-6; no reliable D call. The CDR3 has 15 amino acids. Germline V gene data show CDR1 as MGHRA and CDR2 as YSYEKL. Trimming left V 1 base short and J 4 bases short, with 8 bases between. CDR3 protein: CASSQAALGANVLTF. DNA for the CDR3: TGCGCCAGCAGCCAAGCGGCCCTCGGGGCCAACGTCCTGACTTTC.